These 18 T cell receptor beta chains were all obtained from the same sample, sequenced in a study of T cells after somatic rescue of genetic block. The assay was immunoSEQ multiplex PCR, and TCRdb's table has in-frame clones only and misses some. Of 110,000 or so clones listed, around nine tenths were seen once; the top ten hold about 1.5%. The sequenced sample was peripheral blood mononuclear cells (PBMCs). These receptors originate from a woman aged 18-30 years.

The chain carries TRBV15 and TRBJ2-6; D is unclear. V was cut by 5 bases and J by 1 base, with 12 bases left in between. The CDR3 runs to 16 residues. In germline, CDR1 is LNHNV, CDR2 YYDKDF (reference sequence). The DNA for the CDR3 is TGTGCCACCAGCGGTCTCAAGATATCTGGGGCCAACGTCCTGACTTTC. Translating gives CATSGLKISGANVLTF.

This clone turned up a few times. The chain uses TRBV2 and TRBJ1-1; no definite D call. V lost 4 bases and J 4 bases, leaving 7 bases between the germline ends. The CDR3 covers 12 residues. CDR1 SNHLY and CDR2 FYNNEI come from the germline V gene. The CDR3 reads CASSAGSTEAFF. CDR3 coding DNA: TGTGCCAGCAGTGCGGGAAGCACTGAAGCTTTCTTT. The full variable domain, its missing parts supplied by reference TRBV2 and TRBJ1-1, is EPEVTQTPSHQVTQMGQEVILRCVPISNHLYFYWYRQILGQKVEFLVSFYNNEISEKSEIFDDQFSVERPDGSNFTLKIRSTKLEDSAMYFCASSAGSTEAFFGQGTRLTVV.

This clone has a single count. The chain employs TRBV19 and TRBJ2-7; 7 positions agree with TRBD1. Germline lookup yields CDR1 LNHDA and CDR2 SQIVND (reference sequence). The CDR3 runs to 14 residues. Unmatched junction bases numbered 5, after V lost 4 bases and J lost 2 bases. The CDR3: CASSTPGQTYEQYF. CDR3 nucleotides: TGTGCCAGTAGTACCCCGGGACAGACCTACGAGCAGTACTTC.

The CDR3 reads CAITRTSMNTEAFF. Written as DNA, the CDR3 is TGTGCCATCACCCGGACAAGCATGAACACTGAAGCTTTCTTT. The chain links TRBV10-3 to TRBJ1-1; D perhaps matches TRBD1 (5 bases). The germline CDR1 and CDR2 sequences are ENHRY and SYGVKD. This CDR3 is 14 amino acids long. V was trimmed by 7 bases and J by 0 bases, leaving 12 bases between them.

V gene TRBV2 combines with J gene TRBJ2-7; D may be TRBD2 (5 bases). Trimming shortened V by 8 bases and J by 2 bases, and 16 bases separated the two germline ends. Germline values: CDR1 SNHLY, CDR2 FYNNEI. CDR3 size: 14 residues. CDR3 in amino acids: CASGPFTEAYEQYF. The CDR3 nucleotides are TGTGCCAGCGGCCCATTTACGGAGGCCTACGAGCAGTACTTC.

The chain combines TRBV30 with TRBJ1-5; 7 bases line up with TRBD1. This CDR3 is 14 amino acids long. The junction had 4 bases not matched to a gene; V was cut back by 0 bases and J by 5 bases. The germline V gene encodes CDR1 GTSNPN and CDR2 SVGIG (reference sequence). The CDR3 region is CAWSVGGQDQPQHF. DNA for the CDR3: TGTGCCTGGAGTGTAGGAGGACAGGATCAGCCCCAGCATTTT.

The V call is TRBV6-5, the J call TRBJ2-3; TRBD2 matches 13 bases. CDR3 length equals 16 residues. In germline, CDR1 is MNHEY, CDR2 SVGAGI. The V gene end was trimmed by 4 bases and the J gene end by 1 base; junction bases not matched to a gene: 2. CDR3 region: CASSFGTSGGTDTQYF. CDR3 coding DNA: TGTGCCAGCAGTTTTGGGACTAGCGGGGGCACAGATACGCAGTATTTT.

The rearrangement uses TRBV5-6 and TRBJ1-5; D gene ambiguous. The CDR3 consists of 12 residues. Deletions cut 2 bases from V and 0 bases from J, with 0 bases between. Per germline, CDR1 SGHDT and CDR2 YYEEEE. CDR3 in DNA: TGTGCCAGCAGCTTTAGCAATCAGCCCCAGCATTTT. Translating it yields CASSFSNQPQHF.

The genes are TRBV4-1 and TRBJ2-1, with 11 bases matching TRBD1. The germline V gene encodes CDR1 MGHRA and CDR2 YSYEKL. V was clipped by 1 base and J by 6 bases; unmatched bases: 5. This CDR3 has 16 amino acids. CDR3 DNA sequence: TGCGCCAGCAGCCAAGGCGGACAGGGGGCGGGCAATGAGCAGTTCTTC. Residues: CASSQGGQGAGNEQFF.

The V call is TRBV7-9, the J call TRBJ2-7; tentative D call: TRBD1 (5 bases). The germline V and J ends were trimmed by 5 bases and 6 bases, with 14 bases remaining between them. The CDR3 totals 13 residues. Germline-derived CDR1 and CDR2 are SEHNR and FQNEAQ (reference sequence). CDR3 protein: CASSRQGRSEQYF. In DNA, the CDR3 is TGTGCCAGCAGCCGCCAGGGAAGAAGCGAGCAGTACTTC. Full variable domain (missing parts from reference TRBV7-9 and TRBJ2-7): DTGVSQNPRHKITKRGQNVTFRCDPISEHNRLYWYRQTLGQGPEFLTYFQNEAQLEKSRLLSDRFSAERPKGSFSTLEIQRTEQGDSAMYLCASSRQGRSEQYFGPGTRLTVT.

The chain carries TRBV7-9 and TRBJ2-1; 7 bases fit TRBD1. Germline values: CDR1 SEHNR, CDR2 FQNEAQ (reference sequence). J lost 4 bases, V lost 3 bases, and 3 bases had no gene match. CDR3 length: 14 amino acids. CDR3 DNA sequence: TGTGCCAGCAGCTTGGGACAGCAGTACAATGAGCAGTTCTTC. This codes for CASSLGQQYNEQFF.

CDR3 sequence reads: CASSLGGARTEAFF. The CDR3 bases are TGTGCCAGCAGTTTAGGTGGGGCGCGTACTGAAGCTTTCTTT. The chain is built from TRBV27 and TRBJ1-1, with TRBD1 as a possible D gene (5 bases). Deletions cut 2 bases from V and 5 bases from J, with 12 bases between. This CDR3 comprises 14 residues. Germline CDR1 reads MNHEY; CDR2 reads SMNVEV (reference sequence).

V is TRBV5-5 and J is TRBJ2-7; tentative D call: TRBD2 (5 bases). The CDR3 has 12 amino acids. Looked up from germline, CDR1 is SGHKS and CDR2 is YYEKEE (reference sequence). Trimming pared 4 bases from V and 1 base from J, leaving 6 bases between. CDR3 region: CASSRESYEQYF. The CDR3 nucleotides read TGTGCCAGCAGCCGGGAATCCTACGAGCAGTACTTC.

The CDR3 here is CASSFSRDLSYEQYF. The CDR3 bases are TGTGCCAGCAGCTTTTCCCGGGACTTATCCTACGAGCAGTACTTC. The J gene is TRBJ2-7, the V gene TRBV11-3; D may be TRBD2 (6 bases). The CDR3 runs to 15 residues. The germline V gene has CDR1 SGHNT and CDR2 YENEEA. V was cut by 3 bases and J by 1 base, with 13 bases left in between.

The genes are TRBV5-4 and TRBJ2-5; D is perhaps TRBD1 (6 bases). The CDR3 extends over 15 amino acids. V lost 5 bases and J lost 4, with 18 bases in between. CDR1 is SGHNT and CDR2 is YYREEE in the germline V gene (reference sequence). CDR3 loop: CASSKKAGEGETQYF. The DNA of the CDR3 is TGTGCCAGCAGTAAAAAGGCAGGGGAAGGAGAGACCCAGTACTTC.

The chain combines TRBV6-5 with TRBJ2-3; TRBD2 aligns across 10 bases. CDR3 length: 13 residues. V lost 0 bases, J lost 14 bases, and 5 bases stayed unmatched. The germline V gene has CDR1 MNHEY and CDR2 SVGAGI. CDR3 protein: CASSYSPLAGVYF. For the CDR3, the DNA is TGTGCCAGCAGTTACTCCCCTCTAGCGGGGGTGTATTTT.

The rearrangement uses TRBV5-1 and TRBJ2-1, with 9 nucleotides matching TRBD2. The CDR3 is 14 residues long. CDR1 is SGHRS and CDR2 is YFSETQ in the germline V gene. Unmatched junction bases numbered 4, after V lost 5 bases and J lost 4 bases. The CDR3 loop is CASRAGGKYNEQFF. The CDR3 bases are TGCGCCAGCAGAGCGGGGGGAAAGTACAATGAGCAGTTCTTC.

The chain links TRBV19 to TRBJ1-4; D unclear. CDR1 and CDR2 from the germline V gene are LNHDA and SQIVND (reference sequence). The CDR3 is 13 amino acids. V lost 6 bases and J 8 bases, leaving 13 bases between the germline ends. As DNA, the CDR3 is TGTGCCAGTAGGGTGGGGATACAAGAAAAACTGTTTTTT. Protein sequence: CASRVGIQEKLFF.